The clone carrying this TCR beta chain was detected once. Assay used: immunoSEQ multiplex PCR; TCRdb lists only in-frame clones, some missing. The sample lists 25,000 to 30,000 clones, 85% to 90% occurring once. The data originate from a study of blood T cell repertoires in COVID-19. Study background: Spain, Italy and the United States supplied samples that represented acute and convalescent COVID-19. The analysed material was cDNA or gDNA that came from T cells, B-cell-depleted T cells, or PBMCs.

V trimming: 1 base; J trimming: 6 bases; junction bases outside the gene matches: 9. The germline CDR1 and CDR2 sequences are MGHRA and YSYEKL. The CDR3 loop spans 16 amino acids. The chain is built from TRBV4-1 and TRBJ2-3; 8 nucleotides agree with TRBD1. The specimen was peripheral blood. The receptor was derived from a human donor in a cohort sampled during active COVID-19. CDR3 in amino acids: CASSQVRTGTVDTQYF. CDR3 bases: TGCGCCAGCAGCCAAGTCCGGACAGGGACGGTCGATACGCAGTATTTT.